Each of the 8 T cell receptor beta chains below was sequenced from the same sample in a study of T-cell memory formation after mild COVID-19. TCRdb passed the 5' RACE reads through MiXCR, listing each CDR3 protein once. The table includes approximately 300,000 distinct CDR3 sequences, approximately 15% detected once. Material for sequencing was PBMCs or a T cell subset sorted from them (not recorded which). All receptors derive from a man younger than 35 who had mild COVID-19 (a few samples of this study predate the infection). Cell type and time point are not known.

The chain is built from TRBV6-5 and TRBJ1-2; 7 bases are a match to TRBD1. V shed 2 bases and J 4 bases; nucleotides not matched to a gene: 4. The germline CDR1 and CDR2 sequences are MNHEY and SVGAGI. The CDR3 loop spans 14 amino acids. This chain's CDR3 is CASSYNRDSYGYTF. The CDR3 nucleotides are TGTGCCAGCAGTTACAACCGGGACAGCTATGGCTACACCTTC.

The table lists this clonotype with a few counts. The DNA for the CDR3 is TGCAGTGCTAGTAACGGTCCCTCCTACGAGCAGTACTTC. Amino acid sequence: CSASNGPSYEQYF. The chain employs TRBV20-1 and TRBJ2-7; D is ambiguous. The germline gives CDR1 DFQATT, CDR2 SNEGSKA (reference sequence). This CDR3 region has 13 residues. V was cut by 3 bases and J by 0 bases, with 9 bases left in between.

This clonotype was seen more than once but under ten times. This chain uses TRBV20-1 with TRBJ2-1; TRBD2 aligns across 7 bases. The CDR3 runs to 16 residues. In germline, CDR1 is DFQATT, CDR2 SNEGSKA (reference sequence). The V segment lost 0 bases and the J segment 3 bases; nucleotides outside the gene matches: 8. The CDR3 protein is CSARDSPSGFYNEQFF. The CDR3 DNA reads as TGCAGTGCTAGAGATAGCCCTAGCGGATTCTACAATGAGCAGTTCTTC.

This chain joins TRBV28 and TRBJ1-6; D may be TRBD1 (5 bases). With 1 base removed from V and 10 bases from J, the gap between germline ends came to 14 bases. Germline V gene data show CDR1 as MDHEN and CDR2 as SYDVKM. The CDR3 consists of 15 residues. CDR3 DNA sequence: TGTGCCAGCAGTTTATTAGGCAGGGTAGGGTCACCCCTCCACTTT. Its translation is CASSLLGRVGSPLHF.

In its sample, this clonotype was seen a few times. The chain uses TRBV10-1 and TRBJ2-5, with D perhaps TRBD2 (6 bases). The CDR3 has 13 amino acids. Germline V gives CDR1 WNHNN, CDR2 SYGVQD (reference sequence). Trimming pared 2 bases from V and 5 bases from J, leaving 9 bases between. CDR3 sequence reads: CASSERELETQYF. The CDR3 DNA follows: TGCGCCAGCAGTGAGCGGGAGCTGGAGACCCAGTACTTC.

The chain uses TRBV5-8 and TRBJ2-7; no reliable D call. This CDR3 has 11 amino acids. Germline V gene data show CDR1 as SGHTS and CDR2 as YDEGEE. The ends were cut back, 7 bases at V and 1 base at J, with 6 bases in the middle. The CDR3 bases are TGTGCCAGCCGCGGATCCTACGAGCAGTACTTC. Encoded protein: CASRGSYEQYF.

The rearrangement joins TRBV9 to TRBJ2-2, with 7 bases that match TRBD2. The length of the CDR3 is 16 residues. From germline, CDR1 is SGDLS and CDR2 YYNGEE. V was pared by 0 bases and J by 1 base, with 3 bases of the junction left unmatched. The CDR3 loop reads CASSVESGVNTGELFF. CDR3 nucleotide sequence: TGTGCCAGCAGCGTAGAAAGCGGGGTGAACACCGGGGAGCTGTTTTTT. Variable domain in full (rest from reference TRBV9 and TRBJ2-2): DSGVTQTPKHLITATGQRVTLRCSPRSGDLSVYWYQQSLDQGLQFLIQYYNGEERAKGNILERFSAQQFPDLHSELNLSSLELGDSALYFCASSVESGVNTGELFFGEGSRLTVL.

This chain links TRBV5-1 with TRBJ2-3, with D maybe TRBD1 (6 bases). Germline V gene data show CDR1 as SGHRS and CDR2 as YFSETQ. There are 15 residues in the CDR3. V lost 4 bases, J lost 1 base, and 13 bases lay in between. CDR3 sequence (DNA): TGCGCCAGCAGCAACCACAGGGCCCGCACAGATACGCAGTATTTT. Protein sequence: CASSNHRARTDTQYF.